The 7 T cell receptor beta chains listed next were all sequenced from one sample in a study of CD8+CD57+ T cells in acquired aplastic anemia. TCR beta VDJ and CDR3 profiling used genomic DNA as template. TCRdb called the reads again in MiXCR, with one record for every CDR3 protein. The profile covers some 200,000 distinct CDR3 sequences, with around 48% appearing a single time and under 2% taken by the ten largest. Sequenced patients had shown CD8+CD57+ cell expansion by flow cytometry. The sequenced material came from sorted CD4+, CD8+, or CD8+CD57+ T cells (not recorded which) from PBMCs. These receptors came from a human donor with aplastic anemia.

The rearrangement joins TRBV29-1 to TRBJ2-1; 10 bases match TRBD2. The V gene end was trimmed by 6 bases and the J gene end by 3 bases; junction bases not matched to a gene: 2. Germline values: CDR1 SQVTM, CDR2 ANQGSEA. CDR3 length: 13 amino acids. CDR3 residues: CSVSGRGYNEQFF. The CDR3 DNA reads TGCAGCGTGAGCGGGAGGGGCTACAATGAGCAGTTCTTC.

At least ten counts were recorded for this clonotype. The chain couples TRBV11-2 to TRBJ2-7; 11 bases align to TRBD2. V lost 5 bases, J lost 6 bases, and 24 bases stayed unmatched. This CDR3 region has 20 residues. Germline V gives CDR1 SGHAT, CDR2 FQNNGV. CDR3 coding DNA: TGTGCCAGCAGCACCCAGGAACCTCTAGCGGGGGGCCCTCCCTCCCTCGAGCAGTACTTC. Its translation is CASSTQEPLAGGPPSLEQYF.

This clonotype has just a few counts. The genes are TRBV19 and TRBJ2-7; D gene ambiguous. Germline V gene sequence: CDR1 LNHDA, CDR2 SQIVND (reference sequence). The CDR3 sequence is 14 residues long. Trimming took 3 bases from V and 0 from J, leaving 9 bases between them. The DNA of the CDR3 is TGTGCCAGTAGTATCGGCCTTTACTCCTACGAGCAGTACTTC. This translates into CASSIGLYSYEQYF.

This clonotype appeared a few times. The chain combines TRBV6-2 or TRBV6-3 with TRBJ1-5; 9 positions agree with TRBD1. With 6 bases clipped from V and 7 bases from J, the junction kept 10 bases outside the gene matches. Germline V gene sequence: CDR1 MNHEY, CDR2 SVGEGT. This CDR3 has 15 amino acids. CDR3 sequence reads: CASSRRTGGGQPQHF. As DNA, the CDR3 is TGTGCCAGCAGCCGTCGCACAGGGGGCGGCCAGCCCCAGCATTTT.

The chain carries TRBV18 and TRBJ2-1; TRBD1 matches 10 bases. V was clipped by 4 bases and J by 3 bases; unmatched bases: 3. The CDR3 contains 15 residues. Germline lookup yields CDR1 KGHSH and CDR2 LQKENI. CDR3 loop: CASSRDRGIYNEQFF. The CDR3 DNA sequence: TGTGCCAGCTCACGGGACAGGGGAATCTACAATGAGCAGTTCTTC.

Details on this clonotype: Possible read error: a much larger clone is one base away. V gene TRBV28 combines with J gene TRBJ2-3; no reliable D call. V was shortened by 7 bases and J by 4 bases, with 9 bases between the two germline ends. This CDR3 spans 12 amino acids. Per the germline V gene, CDR1 is MDHEN and CDR2 is SYDVKM. This CDR3 is CASTNSSDTQYF. In DNA form, the CDR3 reads TGTGCCAGCACTAATAGCTCAGATACGCAGTATTTT.

This clonotype has at least ten counts. The chain uses TRBV19 and TRBJ2-1; TRBD2 matches 8 bases. The germline CDR1 and CDR2 sequences are LNHDA and SQIVND (reference sequence). J was trimmed by 7 bases and V by 3 bases; bases with no gene match: 8. The CDR3 consists of 15 residues. As DNA, the CDR3 is TGTGCCAGTAGTATGGCCGGGACTAGTTTGAATGAGCAGTTCTTC. Protein sequence: CASSMAGTSLNEQFF.